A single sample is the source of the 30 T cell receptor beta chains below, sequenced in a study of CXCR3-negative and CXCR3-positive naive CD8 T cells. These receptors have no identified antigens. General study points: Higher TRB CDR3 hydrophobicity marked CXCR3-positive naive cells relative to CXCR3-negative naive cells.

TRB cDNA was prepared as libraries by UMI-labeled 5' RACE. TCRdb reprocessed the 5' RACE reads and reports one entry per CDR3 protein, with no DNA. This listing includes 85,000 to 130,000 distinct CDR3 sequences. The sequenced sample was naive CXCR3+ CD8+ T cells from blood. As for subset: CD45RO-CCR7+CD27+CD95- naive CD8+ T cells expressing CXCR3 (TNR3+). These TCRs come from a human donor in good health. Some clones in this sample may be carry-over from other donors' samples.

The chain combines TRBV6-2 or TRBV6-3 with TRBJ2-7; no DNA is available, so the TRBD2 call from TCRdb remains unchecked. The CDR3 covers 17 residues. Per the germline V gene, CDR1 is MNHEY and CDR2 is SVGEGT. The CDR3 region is CASSSPGLAVSSYEQYF.

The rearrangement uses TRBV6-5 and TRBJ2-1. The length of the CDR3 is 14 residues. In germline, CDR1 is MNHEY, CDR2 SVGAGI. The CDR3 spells CASSPIERLNEQFF.

The CDR3 sequence is CASSYGEAPRTQYF. This chain connects TRBV7-9 to TRBJ2-3; TCRdb names TRBD1, which stays unverified in the absence of DNA. Per germline, CDR1 SEHNR and CDR2 FQNEAQ (reference sequence). The CDR3 loop spans 14 amino acids.

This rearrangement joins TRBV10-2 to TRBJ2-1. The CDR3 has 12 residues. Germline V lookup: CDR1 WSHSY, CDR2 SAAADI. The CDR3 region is CASRTDYSEQFF.

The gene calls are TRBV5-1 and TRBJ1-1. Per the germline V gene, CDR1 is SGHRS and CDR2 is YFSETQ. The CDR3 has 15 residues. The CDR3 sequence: CASSLARGMNTEAFF.

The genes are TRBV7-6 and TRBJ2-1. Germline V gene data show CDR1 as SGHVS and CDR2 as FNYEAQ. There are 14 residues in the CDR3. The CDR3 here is CASSPRWQDNEQFF.

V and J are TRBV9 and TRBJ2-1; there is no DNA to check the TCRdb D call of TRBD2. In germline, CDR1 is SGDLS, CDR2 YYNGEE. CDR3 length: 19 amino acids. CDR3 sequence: CASSVAGGRPSGSYNERFF.

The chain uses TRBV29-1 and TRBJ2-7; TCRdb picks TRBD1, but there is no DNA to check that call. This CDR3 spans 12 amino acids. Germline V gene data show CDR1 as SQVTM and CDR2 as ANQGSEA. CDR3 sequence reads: CSVVKQGREQYF.

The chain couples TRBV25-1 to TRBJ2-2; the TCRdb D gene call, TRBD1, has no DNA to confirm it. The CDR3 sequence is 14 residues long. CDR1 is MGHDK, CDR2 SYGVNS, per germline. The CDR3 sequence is CASSEGQGTGELFF.

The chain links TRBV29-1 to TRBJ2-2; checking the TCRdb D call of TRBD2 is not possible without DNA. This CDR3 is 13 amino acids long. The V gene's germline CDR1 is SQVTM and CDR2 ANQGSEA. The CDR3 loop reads CSVVLVNTGELFF.

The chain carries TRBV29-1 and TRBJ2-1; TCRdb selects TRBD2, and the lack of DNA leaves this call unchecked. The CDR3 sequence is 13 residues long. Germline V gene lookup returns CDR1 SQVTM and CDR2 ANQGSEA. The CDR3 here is CSVVLAGYNEQFF.

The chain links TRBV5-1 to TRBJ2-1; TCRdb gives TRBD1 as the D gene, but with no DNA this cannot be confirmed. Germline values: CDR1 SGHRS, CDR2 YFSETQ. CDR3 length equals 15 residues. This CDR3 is CASSLIRDGYNEQFF.

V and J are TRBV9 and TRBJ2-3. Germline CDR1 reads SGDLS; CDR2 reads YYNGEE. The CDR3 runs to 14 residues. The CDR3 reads CASSVSGFTDTQYF. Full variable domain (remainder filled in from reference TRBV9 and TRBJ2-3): DSGVTQTPKHLITATGQRVTLRCSPRSGDLSVYWYQQSLDQGLQFLIQYYNGEERAKGNILERFSAQQFPDLHSELNLSSLELGDSALYFCASSVSGFTDTQYFGPGTRLTVL.

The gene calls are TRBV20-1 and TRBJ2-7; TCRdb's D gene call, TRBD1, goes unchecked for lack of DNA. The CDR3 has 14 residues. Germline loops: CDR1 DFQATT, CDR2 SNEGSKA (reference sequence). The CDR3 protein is CSARDYRQSYEQYF.

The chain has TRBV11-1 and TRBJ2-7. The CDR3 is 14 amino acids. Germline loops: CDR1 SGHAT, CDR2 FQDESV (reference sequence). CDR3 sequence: CASSLKGATYEQYF.

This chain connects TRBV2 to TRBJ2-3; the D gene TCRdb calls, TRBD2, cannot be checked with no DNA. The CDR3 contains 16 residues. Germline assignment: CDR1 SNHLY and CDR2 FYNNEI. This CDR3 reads CATGSGRADFADTQYF.

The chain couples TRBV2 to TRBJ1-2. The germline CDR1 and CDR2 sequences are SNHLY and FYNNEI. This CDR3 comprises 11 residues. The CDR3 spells CASSDQMSYTF.

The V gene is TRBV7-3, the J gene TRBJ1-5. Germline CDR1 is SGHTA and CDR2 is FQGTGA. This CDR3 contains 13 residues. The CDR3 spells CASSPINNQPQHF.

CDR3 amino acids: CASSFEGGSYNEQFF. V usage is TRBV28 and J usage is TRBJ2-1. Germline V CDR1 and CDR2: MDHEN, SYDVKM. The length of the CDR3 is 15 residues. Looking up the rest from reference TRBV28 and TRBJ2-1 gives the full variable domain: DVKVTQSSRYLVKRTGEKVFLECVQDMDHENMFWYRQDPGLGLRLIYFSYDVKMKEKGDIPEGYSVSREKKERFSLILESASTNQTSMYLCASSFEGGSYNEQFFGPGTRLTVL.

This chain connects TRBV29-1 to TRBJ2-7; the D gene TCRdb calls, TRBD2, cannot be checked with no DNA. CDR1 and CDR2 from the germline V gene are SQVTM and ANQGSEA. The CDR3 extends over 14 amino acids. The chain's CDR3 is CSVEEEGSGKEQYF.

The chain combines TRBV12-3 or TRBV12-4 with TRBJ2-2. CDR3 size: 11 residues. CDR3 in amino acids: CASGDTGELFF.

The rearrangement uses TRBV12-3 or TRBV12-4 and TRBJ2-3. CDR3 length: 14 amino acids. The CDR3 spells CASKVLAGADTQYF.

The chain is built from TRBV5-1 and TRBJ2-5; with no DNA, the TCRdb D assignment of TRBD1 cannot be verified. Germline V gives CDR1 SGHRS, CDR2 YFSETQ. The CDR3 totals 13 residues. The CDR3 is CASSTDIQETQYF. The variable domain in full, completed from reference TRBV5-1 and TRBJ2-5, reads KAGVTQTPRYLIKTRGQQVTLSCSPISGHRSVSWYQQTPGQGLQFLFEYFSETQRNKGNFPGRFSGRQFSNSRSEMNVSTLELGDSALYLCASSTDIQETQYFGPGTRLLVL.

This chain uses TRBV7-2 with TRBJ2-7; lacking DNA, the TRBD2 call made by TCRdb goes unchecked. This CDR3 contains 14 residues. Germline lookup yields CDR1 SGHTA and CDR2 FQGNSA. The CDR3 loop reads CASTPGRGWGEQYF.

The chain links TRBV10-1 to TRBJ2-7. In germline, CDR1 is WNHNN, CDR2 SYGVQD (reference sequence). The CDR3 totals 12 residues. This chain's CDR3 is CASSEGVYEQYF.

CDR3 loop: CASIGGYTGELFF. This chain connects TRBV12-3 or TRBV12-4 to TRBJ2-2; absent DNA, TCRdb's TRBD2 call cannot be checked. The CDR3 is 13 residues long.

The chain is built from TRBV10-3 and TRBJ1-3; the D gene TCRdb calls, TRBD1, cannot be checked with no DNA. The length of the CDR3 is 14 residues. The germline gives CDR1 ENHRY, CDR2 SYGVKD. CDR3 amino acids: CATYTRGQRNTIYF.

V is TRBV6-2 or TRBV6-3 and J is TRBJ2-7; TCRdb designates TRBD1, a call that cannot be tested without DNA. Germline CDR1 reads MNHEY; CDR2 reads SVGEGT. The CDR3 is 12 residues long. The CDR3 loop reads CASIGQGAEQYF.

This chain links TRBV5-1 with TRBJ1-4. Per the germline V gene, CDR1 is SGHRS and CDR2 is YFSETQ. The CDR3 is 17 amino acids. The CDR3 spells CASSLVGSDTTNEKLFF.

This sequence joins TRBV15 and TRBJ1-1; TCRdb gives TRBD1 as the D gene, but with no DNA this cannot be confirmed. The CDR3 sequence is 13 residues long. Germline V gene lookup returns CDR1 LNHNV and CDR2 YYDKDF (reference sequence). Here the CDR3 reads CATSNPGDSGAFF. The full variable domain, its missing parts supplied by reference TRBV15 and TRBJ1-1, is DAMVIQNPRYQVTQFGKPVTLSCSQTLNHNVMYWYQQKSSQAPKLLFHYYDKDFNNEADTPDNFQSRRPNTSFCFLDIRSPGLGDTAMYLCATSNPGDSGAFFGQGTRLTVV.